A single TCR beta chain is shown here with its context. The data were produced by immunoSEQ multiplex PCR, yet TCRdb's version contains in-frame clones alone and is incomplete. The table lists about 140,000 clones, almost 90% of them singletons, with 7.9% in the top ten. This sample is part of a study of cytomegalovirus exposure and HLA in healthy donors. V shed 5 bases and J 2 bases; nucleotides not matched to a gene: 8. CDR1 and CDR2 (germline): SGHAT, FQDESV (reference sequence). The CDR3 spans 15 residues. The clonotype originates from a woman aged 18-29 years in good health and CMV-seropositive. J is TRBJ2-7 and V is TRBV11-1; 8 bases agree with TRBD2. Sequenced sample: PBMCs. The CDR3 sequence is CASSRTSIVPYEQYF. The CDR3 DNA follows: TGTGCCAGCAGCCGGACTAGCATAGTACCCTACGAGCAGTACTTC.